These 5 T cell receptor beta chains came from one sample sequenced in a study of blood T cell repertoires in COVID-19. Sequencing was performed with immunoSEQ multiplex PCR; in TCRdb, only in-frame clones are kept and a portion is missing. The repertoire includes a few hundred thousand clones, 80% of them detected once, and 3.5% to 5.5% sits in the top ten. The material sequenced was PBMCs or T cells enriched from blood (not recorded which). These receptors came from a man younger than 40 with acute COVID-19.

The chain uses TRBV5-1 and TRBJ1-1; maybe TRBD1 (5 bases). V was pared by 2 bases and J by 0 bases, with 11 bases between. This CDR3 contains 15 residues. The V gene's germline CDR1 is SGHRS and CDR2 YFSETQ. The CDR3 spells CASSFADSLNTEAFF. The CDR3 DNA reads TGCGCCAGCAGCTTCGCCGACAGCTTGAACACTGAAGCTTTCTTT.

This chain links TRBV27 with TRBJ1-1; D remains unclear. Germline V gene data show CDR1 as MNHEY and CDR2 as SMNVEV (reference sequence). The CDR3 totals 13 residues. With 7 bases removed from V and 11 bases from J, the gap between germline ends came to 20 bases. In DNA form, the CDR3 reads TGTGCCAGCACCAAAGCGGGCAGGTCGCTTGCTTTCTTT. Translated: CASTKAGRSLAFF.

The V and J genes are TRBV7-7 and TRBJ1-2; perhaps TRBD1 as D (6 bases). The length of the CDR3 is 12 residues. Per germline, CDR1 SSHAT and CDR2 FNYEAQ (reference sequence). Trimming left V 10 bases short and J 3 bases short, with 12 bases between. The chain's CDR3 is CANAAGDYGYTF. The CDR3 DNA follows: TGTGCCAACGCGGCAGGGGACTATGGCTACACCTTC.

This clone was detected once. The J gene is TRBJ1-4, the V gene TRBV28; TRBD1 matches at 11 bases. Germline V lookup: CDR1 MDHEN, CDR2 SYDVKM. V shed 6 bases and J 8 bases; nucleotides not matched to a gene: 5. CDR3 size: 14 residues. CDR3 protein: CASRTGQGAEKLFF. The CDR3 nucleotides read TGTGCCAGCAGAACCGGACAGGGGGCAGAAAAACTGTTTTTT.

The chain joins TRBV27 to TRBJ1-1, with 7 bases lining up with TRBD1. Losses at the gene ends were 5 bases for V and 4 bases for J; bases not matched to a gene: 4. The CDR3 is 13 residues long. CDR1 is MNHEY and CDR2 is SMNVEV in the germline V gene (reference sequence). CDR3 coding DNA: TGTGCCAGCAGTGACAGGGTCCGCACTGAAGCTTTCTTT. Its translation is CASSDRVRTEAFF.